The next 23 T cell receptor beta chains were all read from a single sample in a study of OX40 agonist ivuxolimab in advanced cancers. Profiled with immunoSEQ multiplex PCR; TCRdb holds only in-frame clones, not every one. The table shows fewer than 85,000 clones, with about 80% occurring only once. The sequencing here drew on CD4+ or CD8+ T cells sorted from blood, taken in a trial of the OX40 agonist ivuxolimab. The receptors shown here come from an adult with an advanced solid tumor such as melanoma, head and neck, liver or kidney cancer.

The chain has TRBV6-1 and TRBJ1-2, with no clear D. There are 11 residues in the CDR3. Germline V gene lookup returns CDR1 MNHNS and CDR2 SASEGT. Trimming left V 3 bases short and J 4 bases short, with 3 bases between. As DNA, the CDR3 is TGTGCCAGCAGTGACCGCTATGGCTACACCTTC. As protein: CASSDRYGYTF.

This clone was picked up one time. CDR3 loop: CASRRGRGDEKLFF. DNA of the CDR3: TGTGCCAGCAGGAGGGGCCGGGGTGATGAAAAACTGTTTTTT. The gene calls are TRBV6-1 and TRBJ1-4, with a tentative D call TRBD1 (5 bases). With 6 bases removed from V and 6 bases from J, the gap between germline ends came to 14 bases. The CDR3 totals 14 residues. Germline assignment: CDR1 MNHNS and CDR2 SASEGT.

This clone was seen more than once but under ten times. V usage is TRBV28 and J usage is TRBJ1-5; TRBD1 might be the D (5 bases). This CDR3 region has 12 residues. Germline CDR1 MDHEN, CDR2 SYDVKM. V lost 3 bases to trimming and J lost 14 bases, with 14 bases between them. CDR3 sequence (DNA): TGTGCCAGCAGTTTGGAGACCGGGGCGAAGCATTTT. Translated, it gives CASSLETGAKHF.

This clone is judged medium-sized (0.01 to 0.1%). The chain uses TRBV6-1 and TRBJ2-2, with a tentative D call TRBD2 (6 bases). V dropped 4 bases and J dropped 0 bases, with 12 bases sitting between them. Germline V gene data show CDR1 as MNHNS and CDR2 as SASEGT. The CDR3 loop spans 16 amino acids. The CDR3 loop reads CASSVRGGANTGELFF. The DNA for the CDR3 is TGTGCCAGCAGTGTTAGGGGCGGGGCGAACACCGGGGAGCTGTTTTTT.

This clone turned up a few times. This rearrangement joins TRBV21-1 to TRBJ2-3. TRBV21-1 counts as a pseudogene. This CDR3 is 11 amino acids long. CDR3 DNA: TGTGCCAGCAGGCTGGTGGATACGCAGTATTTT. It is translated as CASRLVDTQYF.

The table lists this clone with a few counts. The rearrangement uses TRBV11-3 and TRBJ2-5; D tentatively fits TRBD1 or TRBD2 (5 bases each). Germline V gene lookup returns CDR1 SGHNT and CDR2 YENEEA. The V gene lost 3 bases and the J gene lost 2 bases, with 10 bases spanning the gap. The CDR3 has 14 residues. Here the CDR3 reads CASSLGRSQETQYF. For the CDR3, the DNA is TGTGCCAGCAGCTTGGGACGGTCTCAAGAGACCCAGTACTTC.

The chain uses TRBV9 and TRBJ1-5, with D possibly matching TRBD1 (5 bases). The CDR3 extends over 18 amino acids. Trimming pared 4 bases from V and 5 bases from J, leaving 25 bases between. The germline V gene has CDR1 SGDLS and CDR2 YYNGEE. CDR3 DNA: TGTGCCAGCAGCCCCAGGGTCGTCAGACGGTCTGCGGATCAGCCCCAGCATTTT. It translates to CASSPRVVRRSADQPQHF.

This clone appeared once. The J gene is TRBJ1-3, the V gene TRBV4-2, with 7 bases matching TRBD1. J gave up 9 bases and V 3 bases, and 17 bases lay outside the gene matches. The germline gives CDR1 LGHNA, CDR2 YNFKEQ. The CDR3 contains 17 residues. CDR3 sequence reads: CASSQGGTAIGYATIYF. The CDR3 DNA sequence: TGTGCCAGCAGCCAGGGTGGGACAGCGATCGGATATGCCACCATATATTTT.

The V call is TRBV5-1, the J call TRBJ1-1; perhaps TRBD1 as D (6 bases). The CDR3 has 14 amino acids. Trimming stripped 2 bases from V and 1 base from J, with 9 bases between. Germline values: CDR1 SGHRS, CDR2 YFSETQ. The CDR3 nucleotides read TGCGCCAGCAGCTTAACGACAGGGAACACTGAAGCTTTCTTT. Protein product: CASSLTTGNTEAFF.

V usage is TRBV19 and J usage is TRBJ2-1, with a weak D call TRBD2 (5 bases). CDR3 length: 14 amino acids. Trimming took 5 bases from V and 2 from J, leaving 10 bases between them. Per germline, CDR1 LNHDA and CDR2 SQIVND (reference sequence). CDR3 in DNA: TGTGCCAGTAGTCCACTAGACACCTACAATGAGCAGTTCTTC. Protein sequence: CASSPLDTYNEQFF.

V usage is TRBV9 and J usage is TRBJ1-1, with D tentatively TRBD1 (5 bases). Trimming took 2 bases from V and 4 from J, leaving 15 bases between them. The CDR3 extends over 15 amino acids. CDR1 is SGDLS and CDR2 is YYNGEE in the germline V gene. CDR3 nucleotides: TGTGCCAGCAGCGTGGACATCCTCACGACCACTGAAGCTTTCTTT. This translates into CASSVDILTTTEAFF.

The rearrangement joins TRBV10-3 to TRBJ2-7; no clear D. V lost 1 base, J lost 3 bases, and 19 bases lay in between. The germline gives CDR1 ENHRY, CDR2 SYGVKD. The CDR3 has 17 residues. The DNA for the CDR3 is TGTGCCATCAGTGAGTTAGAGACGGCGGAGACCCACTACGAGCAGTACTTC. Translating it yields CAISELETAETHYEQYF.

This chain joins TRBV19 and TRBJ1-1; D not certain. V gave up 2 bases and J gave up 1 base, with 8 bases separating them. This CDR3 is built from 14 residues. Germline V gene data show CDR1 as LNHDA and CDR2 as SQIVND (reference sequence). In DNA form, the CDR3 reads TGTGCCAGTAGTATACCAGCCCCGAACACTGAAGCTTTCTTT. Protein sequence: CASSIPAPNTEAFF.

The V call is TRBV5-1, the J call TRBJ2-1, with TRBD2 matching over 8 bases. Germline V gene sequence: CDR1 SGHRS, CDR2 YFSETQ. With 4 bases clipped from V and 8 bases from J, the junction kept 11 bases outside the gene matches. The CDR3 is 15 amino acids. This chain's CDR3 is CASSREGVTRDEQFF. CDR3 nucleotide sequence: TGCGCCAGCAGCCGGGAGGGGGTTACTAGGGATGAGCAGTTCTTC.

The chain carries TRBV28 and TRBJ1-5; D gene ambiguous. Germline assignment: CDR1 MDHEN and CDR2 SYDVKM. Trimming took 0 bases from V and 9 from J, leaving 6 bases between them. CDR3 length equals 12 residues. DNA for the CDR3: TGTGCCAGCAGTTTATGGGGCATGCCCCAGCATTTT. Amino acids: CASSLWGMPQHF.

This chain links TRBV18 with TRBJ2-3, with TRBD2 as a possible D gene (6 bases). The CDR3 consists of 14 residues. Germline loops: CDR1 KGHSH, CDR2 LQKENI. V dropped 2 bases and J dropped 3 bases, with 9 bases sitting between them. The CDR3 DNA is TGTGCCAGCTCACCATTGGGGGGAACAGATACGCAGTATTTT. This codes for CASSPLGGTDTQYF.

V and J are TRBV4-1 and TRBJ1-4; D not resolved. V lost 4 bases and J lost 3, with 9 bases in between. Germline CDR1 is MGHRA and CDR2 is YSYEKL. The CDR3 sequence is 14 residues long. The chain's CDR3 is CASSPVDANEKLFF. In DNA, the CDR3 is TGCGCCAGCAGCCCCGTGGATGCTAATGAAAAACTGTTTTTT.

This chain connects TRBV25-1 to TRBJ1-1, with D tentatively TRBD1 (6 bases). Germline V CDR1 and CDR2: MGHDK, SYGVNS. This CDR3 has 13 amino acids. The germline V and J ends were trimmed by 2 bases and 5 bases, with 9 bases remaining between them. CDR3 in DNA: TGTGCCAGCAGTGAAGGGGGCCGGACTGAAGCTTTCTTT. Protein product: CASSEGGRTEAFF.

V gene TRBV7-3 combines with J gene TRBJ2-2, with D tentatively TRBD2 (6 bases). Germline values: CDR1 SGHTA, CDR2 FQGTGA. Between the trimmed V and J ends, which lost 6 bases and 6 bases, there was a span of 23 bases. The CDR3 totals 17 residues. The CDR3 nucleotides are TGTGCCAGCAGTTCAACTCGGGACTCCCAGGGCGCCGGGGAGCTGTTTTTT. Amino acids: CASSSTRDSQGAGELFF.

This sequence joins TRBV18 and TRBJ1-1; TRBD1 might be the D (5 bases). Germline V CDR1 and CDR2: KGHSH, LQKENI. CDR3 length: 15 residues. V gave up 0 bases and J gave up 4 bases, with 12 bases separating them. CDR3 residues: CASSPPGRGSTEAFF. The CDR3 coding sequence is TGTGCCAGCTCACCACCGGGGCGAGGTAGCACTGAAGCTTTCTTT.

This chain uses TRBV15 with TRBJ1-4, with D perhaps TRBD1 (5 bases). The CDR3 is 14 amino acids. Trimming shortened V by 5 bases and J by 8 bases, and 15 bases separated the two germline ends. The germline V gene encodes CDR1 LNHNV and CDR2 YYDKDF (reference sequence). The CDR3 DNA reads TGTGCCACCAGCGGGGGGATGGGTTACGAAAAACTGTTTTTT. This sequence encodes CATSGGMGYEKLFF.

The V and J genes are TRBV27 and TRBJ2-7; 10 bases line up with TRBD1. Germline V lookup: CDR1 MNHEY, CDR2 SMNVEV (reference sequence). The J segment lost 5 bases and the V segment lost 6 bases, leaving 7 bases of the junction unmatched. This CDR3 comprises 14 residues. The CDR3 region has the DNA TGTGCCAGCAGAGGTGGGACAGGGGATAACGAGCAGTACTTC. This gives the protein CASRGGTGDNEQYF.

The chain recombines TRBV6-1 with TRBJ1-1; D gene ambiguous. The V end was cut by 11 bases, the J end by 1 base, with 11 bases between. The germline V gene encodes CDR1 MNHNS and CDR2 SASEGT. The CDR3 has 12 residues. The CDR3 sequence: CAAMRGNTEAFF. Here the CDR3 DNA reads TGTGCCGCGATGCGGGGGAACACTGAAGCTTTCTTT.